These T cell receptor beta chains were read from a single sample in a study of blood T cells in healthy people across ages. Each CDR3 protein gets one entry after TCRdb re-called the 5' RACE reads with MiXCR. The data hold around 1,000,000 distinct CDR3 sequences, with roughly a quarter observed a single time. Another study also made use of these data, one on T cells of mothers and their children.

Sequencing was done on a sample of blood. The receptors stem from a girl aged 2 to 9 in good health. Both conserved end residues are part of each CDR3. Fields, in order: D gene, clone size, V gene, J gene, CDR3 protein, CDR3 DNA. D genes are given only for firm matches. Only some rows state a clone size, as once, few, many or a class for expanded clones.

-	-	TRBV14	TRBJ2-2	CASSLSSLSWDTGELFF	TGTGCCAGCAGCCTCAGTAGTCTCTCATGGGACACCGGGGAGCTGTTTTTT
TRBD2	many	TRBV7-9	TRBJ2-1	CASSPGLAANNEQFF	TGTGCCAGCAGCCCGGGGCTAGCGGCAAACAATGAGCAGTTCTTC
TRBD1	few	TRBV28	TRBJ2-7	CASKGASSYEQYF	TGTGCCAGCAAGGGGGCCTCCTCCTACGAGCAGTACTTC
TRBD2	-	TRBV18	TRBJ2-1	CASSPPGLAGGRDEQFF	TGTGCCAGCTCACCACCAGGACTAGCGGGAGGTCGGGATGAGCAGTTCTTC
TRBD1	-	TRBV7-2	TRBJ2-3	CASSLVSGTGGTDTQYF	TGTGCCAGCAGCTTAGTGTCGGGGACAGGGGGCACAGATACGCAGTATTTT
TRBD2	-	TRBV3-1	TRBJ2-7	CASSQPGLAEGYEQYF	TGTGCCAGCAGCCAACCGGGACTAGCGGAGGGGTACGAGCAGTACTTC
-	few	TRBV18	TRBJ1-1	CASSPIPGEAFF	TGTGCCAGCTCACCTATCCCAGGTGAAGCTTTCTTT
-	-	TRBV7-9	TRBJ1-2	CASTPPITGSGYTF	TGTGCCAGCACCCCCCCCATCACAGGGTCTGGCTACACCTTC
-	-	TRBV20-1	TRBJ2-3	CSADPGSSSTDTQYF	TGCAGTGCTGACCCAGGATCATCGAGCACAGATACGCAGTATTTT
-	-	TRBV5-1	TRBJ2-1	CASRETYNEQFF	TGCGCCAGCAGGGAGACTTACAATGAGCAGTTCTTC
TRBD2	-	TRBV5-1	TRBJ2-5	CASSFTAGGPGETQYF	TGCGCCAGCAGCTTTACAGCGGGAGGTCCAGGGGAGACCCAGTACTTC
TRBD2	-	TRBV29-1	TRBJ2-1	CSVIGLAVYNEQFF	TGCAGCGTAATCGGACTAGCGGTGTACAATGAGCAGTTCTTC
-	-	TRBV4-1	TRBJ2-1	CASSLNPGEQFF	TGCGCCAGCAGCCTGAACCCGGGTGAGCAGTTCTTC
-	-	TRBV6-1	TRBJ1-2	CASSDGSAGKDYGYTF	TGTGCCAGCAGTGATGGGTCGGCGGGGAAGGACTATGGCTACACCTTC
-	-	TRBV29-1	TRBJ1-2	CSFGVAGGYGYTF	TGCAGCTTTGGGGTAGCTGGGGGCTATGGCTACACCTTC